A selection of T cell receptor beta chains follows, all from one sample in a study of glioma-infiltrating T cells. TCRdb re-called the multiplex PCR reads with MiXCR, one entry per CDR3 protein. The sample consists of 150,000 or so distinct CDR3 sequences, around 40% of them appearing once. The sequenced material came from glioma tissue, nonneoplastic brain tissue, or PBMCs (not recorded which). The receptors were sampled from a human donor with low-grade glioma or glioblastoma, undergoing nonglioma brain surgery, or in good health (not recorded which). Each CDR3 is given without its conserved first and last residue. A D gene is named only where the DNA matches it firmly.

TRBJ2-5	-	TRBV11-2	ASSSGIGETQY
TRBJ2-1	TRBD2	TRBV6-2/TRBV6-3	ASSYSEREDYDEQF
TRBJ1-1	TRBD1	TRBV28	ASSPGQGAITEAF
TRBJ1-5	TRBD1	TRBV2	ASSGNRQGSSPQH
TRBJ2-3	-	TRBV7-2	ASSLPVTDTQY
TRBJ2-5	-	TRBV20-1	SGLALAETQY
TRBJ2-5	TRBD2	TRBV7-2	ASSLGGGRETQY
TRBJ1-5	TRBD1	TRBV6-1	ASAGRTGNQPQH
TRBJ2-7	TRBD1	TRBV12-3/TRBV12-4	ASRPGQESSYEQY
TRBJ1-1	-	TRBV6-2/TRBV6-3	ASRVTNQNTEAF
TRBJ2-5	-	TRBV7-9	ASRHGTGLETQY
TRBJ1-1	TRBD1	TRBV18	ASSSTGRGEAF
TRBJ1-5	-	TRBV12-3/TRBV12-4	ASSFGGRDQPQH
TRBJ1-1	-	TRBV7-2	ASSPTGGAAEAF
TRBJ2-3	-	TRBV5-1	ASSLALDSRDTQY
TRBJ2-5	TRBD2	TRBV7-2	ASSPLAGGPETQY
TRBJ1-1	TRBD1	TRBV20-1	SAYATGGTEAF
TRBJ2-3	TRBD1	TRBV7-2	ASSLGQLADTQY
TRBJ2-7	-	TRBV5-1	ASSRIAGAGEQY
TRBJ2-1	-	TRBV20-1	SVVKDTNNEQF
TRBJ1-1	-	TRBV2	ASSINSINEAF
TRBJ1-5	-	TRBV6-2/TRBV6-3	ASSLTGIQPQH
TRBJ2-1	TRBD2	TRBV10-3	AISEVSGRTYNEQF
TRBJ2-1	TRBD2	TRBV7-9	ASSLRTSDPWQF
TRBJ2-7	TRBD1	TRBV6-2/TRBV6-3	ASSYSRTGAYISYEQY